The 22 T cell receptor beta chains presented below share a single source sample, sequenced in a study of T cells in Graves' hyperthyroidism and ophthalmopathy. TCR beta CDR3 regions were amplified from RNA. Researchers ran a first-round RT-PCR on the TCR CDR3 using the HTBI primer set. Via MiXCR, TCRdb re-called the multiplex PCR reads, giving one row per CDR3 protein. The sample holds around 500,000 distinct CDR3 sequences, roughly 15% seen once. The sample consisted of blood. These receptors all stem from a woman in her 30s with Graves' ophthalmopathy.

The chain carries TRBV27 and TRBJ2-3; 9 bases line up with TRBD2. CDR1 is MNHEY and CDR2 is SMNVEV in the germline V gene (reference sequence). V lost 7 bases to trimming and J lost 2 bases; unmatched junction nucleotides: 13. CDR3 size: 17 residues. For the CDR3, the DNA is TGTGCCAGCACCATAATTGGCGGACTAGCGACCACAGATACGCAGTATTTT. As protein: CASTIIGGLATTDTQYF.

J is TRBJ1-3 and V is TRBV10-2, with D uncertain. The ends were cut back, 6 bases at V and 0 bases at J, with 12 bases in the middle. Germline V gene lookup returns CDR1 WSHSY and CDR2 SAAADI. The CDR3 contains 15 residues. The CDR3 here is CASRPSDRSGNTIYF. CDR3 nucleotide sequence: TGCGCCAGCAGACCTAGTGACCGCTCTGGAAACACCATATATTTT.

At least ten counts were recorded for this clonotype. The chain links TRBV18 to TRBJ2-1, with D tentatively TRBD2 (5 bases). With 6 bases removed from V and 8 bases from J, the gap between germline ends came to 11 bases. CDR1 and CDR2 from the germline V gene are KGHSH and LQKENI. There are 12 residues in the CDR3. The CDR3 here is CASSTEGDEQFF. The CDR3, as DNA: TGTGCCAGCTCGACTGAGGGTGATGAGCAGTTCTTC.

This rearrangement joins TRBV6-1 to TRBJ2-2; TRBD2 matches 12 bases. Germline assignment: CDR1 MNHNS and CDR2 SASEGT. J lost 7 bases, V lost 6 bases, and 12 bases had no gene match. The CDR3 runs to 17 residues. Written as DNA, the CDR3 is TGTGCCAGCAGAAGACCAGGACTAGCGGGACTCGGCGGGGAGCTGTTTTTT. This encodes CASRRPGLAGLGGELFF.

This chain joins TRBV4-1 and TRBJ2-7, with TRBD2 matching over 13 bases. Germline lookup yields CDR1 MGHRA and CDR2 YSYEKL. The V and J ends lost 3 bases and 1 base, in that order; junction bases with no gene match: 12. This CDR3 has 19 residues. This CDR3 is CASSQPGLAGTWGSYEQYF. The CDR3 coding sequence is TGCGCCAGCAGCCAGCCGGGACTAGCGGGAACATGGGGATCCTACGAGCAGTACTTC.

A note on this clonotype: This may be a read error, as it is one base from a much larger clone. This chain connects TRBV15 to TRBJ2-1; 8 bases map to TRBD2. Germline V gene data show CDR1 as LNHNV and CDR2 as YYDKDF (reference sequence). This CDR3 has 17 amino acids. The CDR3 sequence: CATSRDHRAGVDNDQFF. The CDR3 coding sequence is TGTGCCACCAGCAGAGATCATAGAGCGGGAGTGGACAATGATCAGTTCTTC.

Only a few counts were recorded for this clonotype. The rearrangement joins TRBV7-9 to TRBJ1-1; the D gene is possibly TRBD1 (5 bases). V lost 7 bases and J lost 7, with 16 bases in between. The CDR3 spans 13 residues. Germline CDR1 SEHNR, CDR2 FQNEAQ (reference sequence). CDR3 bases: TGTGCCAGCACCCCCGGGGGGGTGGGTGAAGCTTTCTTT. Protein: CASTPGGVGEAFF.

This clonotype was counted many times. The CDR3 sequence is CAWSVWERTQYF. The CDR3 DNA sequence: TGTGCCTGGAGTGTATGGGAGCGGACCCAGTACTTC. V and J are TRBV30 and TRBJ2-5; possibly TRBD2 for D (5 bases). The V gene lost 0 bases and the J gene lost 7 bases, with 9 bases spanning the gap. Germline CDR1 reads GTSNPN; CDR2 reads SVGIG (reference sequence). CDR3 length: 12 residues.

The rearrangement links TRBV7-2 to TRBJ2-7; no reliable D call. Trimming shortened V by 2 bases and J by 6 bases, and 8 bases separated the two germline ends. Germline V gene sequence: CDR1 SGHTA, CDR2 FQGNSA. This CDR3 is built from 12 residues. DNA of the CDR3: TGTGCCAGCAGCTTAATCCCCACCGAGCAGTACTTC. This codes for CASSLIPTEQYF. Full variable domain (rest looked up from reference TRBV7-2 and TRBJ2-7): GAGVSQSPSNKVTEKGKDVELRCDPISGHTALYWYRQSLGQGLEFLIYFQGNSAPDKSGLPSDRFSAERTGGSVSTLTIQRTQQEDSAVYLCASSLIPTEQYFGPGTRLTVT.

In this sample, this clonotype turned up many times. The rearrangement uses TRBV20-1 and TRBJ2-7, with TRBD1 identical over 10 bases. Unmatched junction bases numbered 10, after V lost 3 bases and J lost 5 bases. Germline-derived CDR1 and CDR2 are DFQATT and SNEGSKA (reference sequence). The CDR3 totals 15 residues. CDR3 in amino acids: CSASEILGQGDEQYF. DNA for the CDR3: TGCAGTGCTAGCGAGATCTTAGGACAGGGGGACGAGCAGTACTTC.

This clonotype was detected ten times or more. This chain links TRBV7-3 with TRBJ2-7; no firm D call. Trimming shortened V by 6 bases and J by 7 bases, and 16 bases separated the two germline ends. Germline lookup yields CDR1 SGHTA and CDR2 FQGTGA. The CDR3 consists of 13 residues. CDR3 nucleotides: TGTGCCAGCAGGGACCGACCCGGTGGGGAGCAGTACTTC. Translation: CASRDRPGGEQYF.

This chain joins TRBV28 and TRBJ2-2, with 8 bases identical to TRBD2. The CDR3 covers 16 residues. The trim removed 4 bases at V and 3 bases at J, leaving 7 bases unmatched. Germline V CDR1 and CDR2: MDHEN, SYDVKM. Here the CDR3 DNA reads TGTGCCAGCAGTTATCCCGGGGGGGTGGACACCGGGGAGCTGTTTTTT. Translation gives CASSYPGGVDTGELFF.

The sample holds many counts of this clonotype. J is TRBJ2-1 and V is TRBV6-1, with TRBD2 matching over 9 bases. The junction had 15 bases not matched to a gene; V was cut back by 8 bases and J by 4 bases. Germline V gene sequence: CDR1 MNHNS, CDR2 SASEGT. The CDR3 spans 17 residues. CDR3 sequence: CASSEVAGEGLYNEQFF. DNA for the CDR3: TGTGCCAGCTCTGAAGTAGCGGGAGAAGGGTTATACAATGAGCAGTTCTTC.

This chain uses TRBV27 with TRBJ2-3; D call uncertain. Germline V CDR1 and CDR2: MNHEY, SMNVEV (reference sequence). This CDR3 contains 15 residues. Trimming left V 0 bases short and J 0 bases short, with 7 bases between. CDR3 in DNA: TGTGCCAGCAGTTTATCGTTAGGGAGCACAGATACGCAGTATTTT. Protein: CASSLSLGSTDTQYF.

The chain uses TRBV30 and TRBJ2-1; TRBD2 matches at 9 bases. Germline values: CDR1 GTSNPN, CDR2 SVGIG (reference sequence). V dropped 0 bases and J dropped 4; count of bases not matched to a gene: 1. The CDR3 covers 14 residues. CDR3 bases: TGTGCCTGGAGTGTAGCGGGAGGTTACAATGAGCAGTTCTTC. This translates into CAWSVAGGYNEQFF.

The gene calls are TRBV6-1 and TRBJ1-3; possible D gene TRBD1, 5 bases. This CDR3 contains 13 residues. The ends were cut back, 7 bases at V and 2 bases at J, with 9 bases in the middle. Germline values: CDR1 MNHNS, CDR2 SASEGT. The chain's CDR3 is CASKEGAGNTIYF. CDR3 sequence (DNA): TGTGCCAGCAAGGAAGGGGCTGGAAACACCATATATTTT.

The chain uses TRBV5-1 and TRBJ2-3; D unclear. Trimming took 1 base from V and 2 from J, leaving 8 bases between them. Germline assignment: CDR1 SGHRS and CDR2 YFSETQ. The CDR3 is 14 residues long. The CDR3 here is CASSLSSVTDTQYF. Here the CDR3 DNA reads TGCGCCAGCAGCTTGTCCTCGGTCACAGATACGCAGTATTTT.

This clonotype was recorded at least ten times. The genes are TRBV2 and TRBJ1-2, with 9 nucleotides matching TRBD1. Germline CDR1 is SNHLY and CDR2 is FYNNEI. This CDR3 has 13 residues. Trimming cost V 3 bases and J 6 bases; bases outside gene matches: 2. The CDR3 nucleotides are TGTGCCAGCAGTGACCGGGACAGGGATGGCTACACCTTC. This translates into CASSDRDRDGYTF.

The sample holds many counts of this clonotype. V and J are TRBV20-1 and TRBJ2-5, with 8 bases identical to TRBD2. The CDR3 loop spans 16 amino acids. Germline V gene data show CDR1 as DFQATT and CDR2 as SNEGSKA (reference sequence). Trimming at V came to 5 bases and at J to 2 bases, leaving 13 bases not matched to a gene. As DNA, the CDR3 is TGCAGTGCTCCTAGGGCGGCTAGCGGGTTACAAGAGACCCAGTACTTC. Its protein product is CSAPRAASGLQETQYF.

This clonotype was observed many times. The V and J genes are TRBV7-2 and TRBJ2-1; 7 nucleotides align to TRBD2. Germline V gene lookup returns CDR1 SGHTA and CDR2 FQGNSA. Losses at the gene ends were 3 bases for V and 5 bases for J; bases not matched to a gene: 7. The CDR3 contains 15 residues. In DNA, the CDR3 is TGTGCCAGCAGCTTGGGGAGGGCCGTCAACAATGAGCAGTTCTTC. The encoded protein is CASSLGRAVNNEQFF.

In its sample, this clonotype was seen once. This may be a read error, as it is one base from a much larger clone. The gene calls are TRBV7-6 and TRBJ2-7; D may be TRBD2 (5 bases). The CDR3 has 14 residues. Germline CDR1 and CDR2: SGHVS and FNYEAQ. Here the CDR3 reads CASSLAYGGYKQYF. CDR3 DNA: TGTGCCAGCAGCTTAGCGTACGGAGGCTACAAGCAGTACTTC.

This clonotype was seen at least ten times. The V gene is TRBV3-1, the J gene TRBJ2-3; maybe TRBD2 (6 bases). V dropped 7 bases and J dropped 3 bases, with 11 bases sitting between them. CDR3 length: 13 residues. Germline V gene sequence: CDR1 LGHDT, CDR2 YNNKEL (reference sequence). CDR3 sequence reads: CASNGGRTDTQYF. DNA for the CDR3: TGTGCCAGCAACGGGGGTAGGACAGATACGCAGTATTTT.